This TCR beta chain was sequenced in a study of Tregs in tolerant kidney transplant recipients. Study conclusions and caveats: No direct test of biological reproducibility was done here.

Method: immunoSEQ multiplex PCR; TCRdb's copy keeps in-frame clones and lacks some. The listing contains about 14,000 clones. Recipients received nonmyeloablative bone marrow transplants from related graft donors, with transient mixed chimerism. Thawed PBMCs were FACS-sorted into unstimulated CD4+CD25+CD127- regulatory T cells, CD4+CD25- non-regulatory cells, CD4 and CD8 cells. A word on this clone: Its antigen is currently unknown. The read ends 3 residues shy of where the CDR3 ends; the end is completed using the germline J gene.

V gave up 6 bases and J gave up 7 bases; unmatched junction bases: 6. The CDR3 has 13 amino acids. CDR1 and CDR2 from the germline V gene are LNHDA and SQIVND (reference sequence). This material consisted of CD8+ T cells from blood (PBMCs), taken 6 months after the transplant. V is TRBV19 and J is TRBJ1-2, with 9 bases aligning to TRBD1. This sequence was found in a human patient who received a combined kidney and bone marrow transplant. Some T cells here may be from the graft donor. The CDR3 bases that were read are TGTGCCAGTAGACCCGGGACAGGGACTGGC. Its protein product is CASRPGTGTG. The full CDR3 protein reads CASRPGTGTGYTF. The whole variable domain, remainder taken from reference TRBV19 and TRBJ1-2, is DGGITQSPKYLFRKEGQNVTLSCEQNLNHDAMYWYRQDPGQGLRLIYYSQIVNDFQKGDIAEGYSVSREKKESFPLTVTSAQKNPTAFYLCASRPGTGTGYTFGSGTRLTVV.